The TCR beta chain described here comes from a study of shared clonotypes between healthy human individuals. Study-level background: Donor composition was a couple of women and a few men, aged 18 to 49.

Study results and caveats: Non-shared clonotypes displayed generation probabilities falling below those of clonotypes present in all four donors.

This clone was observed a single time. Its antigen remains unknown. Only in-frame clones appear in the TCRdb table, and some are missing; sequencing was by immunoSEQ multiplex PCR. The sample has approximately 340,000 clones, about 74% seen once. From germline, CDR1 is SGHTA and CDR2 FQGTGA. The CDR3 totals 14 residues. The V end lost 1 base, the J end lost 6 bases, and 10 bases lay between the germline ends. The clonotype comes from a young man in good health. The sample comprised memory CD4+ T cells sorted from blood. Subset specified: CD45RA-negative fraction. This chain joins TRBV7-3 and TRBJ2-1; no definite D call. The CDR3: CASSLIVGSNEQFF. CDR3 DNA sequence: TGTGCCAGCAGCTTAATAGTCGGGTCCAATGAGCAGTTCTTC.